This T cell receptor beta chain comes out of a study of T cell changes during pregnancy in multiple sclerosis. Sequencing used immunoSEQ multiplex PCR; TCRdb keeps in-frame clones, though not all of them. This table has some 73,000 clones, almost 95% appearing once. The germline V and J ends were trimmed by 4 bases and 0 bases, with 6 bases remaining between them. The CDR3 consists of 13 residues. Germline CDR1 reads WNHNN; CDR2 reads SYGVQD (reference sequence). The sequence derives from a female donor in good health, enrolled as a control in a pregnancy study. The genes are TRBV10-1 and TRBJ1-1; maybe TRBD1 (5 bases). The sample was peripheral blood, taken in the third trimester of pregnancy. CDR3: CASSGQLNTEAFF. The CDR3 nucleotides read TGCGCCAGCAGTGGACAGCTGAACACTGAAGCTTTCTTT.